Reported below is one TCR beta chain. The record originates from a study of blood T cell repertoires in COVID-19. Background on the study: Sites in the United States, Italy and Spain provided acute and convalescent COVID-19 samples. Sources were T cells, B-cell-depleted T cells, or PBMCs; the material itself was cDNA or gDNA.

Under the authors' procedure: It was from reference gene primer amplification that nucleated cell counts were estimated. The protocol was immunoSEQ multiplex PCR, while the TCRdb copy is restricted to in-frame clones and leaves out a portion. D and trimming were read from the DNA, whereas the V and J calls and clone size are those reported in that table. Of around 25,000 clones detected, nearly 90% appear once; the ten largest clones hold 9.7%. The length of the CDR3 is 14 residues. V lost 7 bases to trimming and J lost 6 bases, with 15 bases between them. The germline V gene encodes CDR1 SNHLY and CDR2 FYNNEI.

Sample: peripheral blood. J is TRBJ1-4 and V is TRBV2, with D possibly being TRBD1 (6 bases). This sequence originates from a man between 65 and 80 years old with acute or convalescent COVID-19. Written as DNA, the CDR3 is TGTGCCAGCACACAACTGGGGGCGGATGAAAAACTGTTTTTT. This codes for CASTQLGADEKLFF.